Each of the 30 T cell receptor beta chains below was sequenced from the same sample in a study of glioma-infiltrating T cells after dendritic cell vaccination. The time point is: after dendritic cell vaccination, including at tumor progression/relapse. Sequencing was performed with immunoSEQ multiplex PCR; in TCRdb, only in-frame clones are kept and a portion is missing. The sample lists 50,000 to 55,000 clones; around nine tenths were seen once. This material consisted of blood, taken after dendritic cell vaccination. The receptor source for this set is a human donor with glioblastoma.

This clone is a singleton in its sample. The chain has TRBV28 and TRBJ2-4; D is ambiguous. CDR3 length equals 15 residues. Trimming cost V 5 bases and J 7 bases, with 18 bases left between them. Germline V gene data show CDR1 as MDHEN and CDR2 as SYDVKM. The DNA of the CDR3 is TGTGCCAGCAGTCCGCGGCCCCCTAAGAACAACATTCAGTACTTC. The encoded protein is CASSPRPPKNNIQYF.

The chain joins TRBV19 to TRBJ2-1; TRBD2 aligns across 8 bases. The CDR3 runs 13 residues. Germline CDR1 and CDR2: LNHDA and SQIVND (reference sequence). V lost 6 bases and J lost 5; bases outside the gene matches: 3. CDR3 DNA sequence: TGTGCCAGTAGCGGCGGGAGGAACAATGAGCAGTTCTTC. Amino acid sequence: CASSGGRNNEQFF.

The V call is TRBV19, the J call TRBJ2-1; 10 bases align to TRBD2. Germline V CDR1 and CDR2: LNHDA, SQIVND (reference sequence). This CDR3 spans 14 amino acids. The junction had 4 bases not matched to a gene; V was cut back by 5 bases and J by 6 bases. CDR3 amino acids: CASSFLAGANEQFF. As DNA, the CDR3 is TGTGCCAGTAGTTTCCTAGCGGGAGCCAATGAGCAGTTCTTC. The full variable domain, completed using reference TRBV19 and TRBJ2-1, is DGGITQSPKYLFRKEGQNVTLSCEQNLNHDAMYWYRQDPGQGLRLIYYSQIVNDFQKGDIAEGYSVSREKKESFPLTVTSAQKNPTAFYLCASSFLAGANEQFFGPGTRLTVL.

The chain uses TRBV7-8 and TRBJ1-4, with 7 positions matching TRBD1. J lost 7 bases, V lost 0 bases, and 8 bases had no gene match. This CDR3 spans 16 amino acids. Germline V gene data show CDR1 as SGHVS and CDR2 as FQNEAQ. In DNA, the CDR3 is TGTGCCAGCAGCTTAGCCGACAGGGTGTGGGGTGAAAAACTGTTTTTT. This gives the protein CASSLADRVWGEKLFF.

The CDR3: CASSPGGGTGELFF. The CDR3 DNA is TGTGCCAGCAGCCCGGGGGGGGGCACCGGGGAGCTGTTTTTT. The chain has TRBV13 and TRBJ2-2, with TRBD2 identical over 8 bases. Germline values: CDR1 PRHDT, CDR2 FYEKMQ (reference sequence). The CDR3 is 14 amino acids. V shed 5 bases and J 4 bases; nucleotides not matched to a gene: 3.

CDR3: CASSQDWAYSNQPQHF. The CDR3 nucleotides read TGCGCCAGCAGCCAAGACTGGGCCTATAGCAATCAGCCCCAGCATTTT. The chain joins TRBV4-1 to TRBJ1-5; D is uncertain. V was clipped by 0 bases and J by 0 bases, with 9 bases between them. Looked up from germline, CDR1 is MGHRA and CDR2 is YSYEKL. This CDR3 is built from 16 residues.

The rearrangement links TRBV25-1 to TRBJ2-2, with 9 bases aligning to TRBD2. The J segment lost 3 bases and the V segment lost 1 base, leaving 9 bases of the junction unmatched. Germline V gives CDR1 MGHDK, CDR2 SYGVNS. The CDR3 totals 18 residues. The CDR3 sequence is CASSESLSGSGDTGELFF. The CDR3 DNA follows: TGTGCCAGCAGTGAATCTCTTAGCGGGAGCGGGGACACCGGGGAGCTGTTTTTT. The full variable domain, in which reference TRBV25-1 and TRBJ2-2 provide the parts outside the CDR3, is EADIYQTPRYLVIGTGKKITLECSQTMGHDKMYWYQQDPGMELHLIHYSYGVNSTEKGDLSSESTVSRIRTEHFPLTLESARPSHTSQYLCASSESLSGSGDTGELFFGEGSRLTVL.

This rearrangement joins TRBV7-3 to TRBJ2-5, with 13 bases lining up with TRBD2. From germline, CDR1 is SGHTA and CDR2 FQGTGA. The V gene end was trimmed by 3 bases and the J gene end by 4 bases; junction bases not matched to a gene: 2. The CDR3 is made up of 15 amino acids. The CDR3 DNA reads as TGTGCCAGCAGCTTGGGACTAGCGGGAAGAGAGACCCAGTACTTC. This gives the protein CASSLGLAGRETQYF.

The chain recombines TRBV7-2 with TRBJ1-5; D gene unclear. Germline lookup yields CDR1 SGHTA and CDR2 FQGNSA. Between the trimmed V and J ends, which lost 2 bases and 4 bases, there was a span of 6 bases. This CDR3 contains 13 residues. The CDR3 loop reads CASSLPGNQPQHF. CDR3 bases: TGTGCCAGCAGCTTACCGGGTAATCAGCCCCAGCATTTT.

The chain is built from TRBV10-3 and TRBJ2-2; 9 nucleotides match TRBD1. Germline CDR1 and CDR2: ENHRY and SYGVKD. The CDR3 consists of 17 residues. V shed 5 bases and J 0 bases; nucleotides not matched to a gene: 7. The chain's CDR3 is CAISNTGTGTNTGELFF. As DNA, the CDR3 is TGTGCCATCAGTAATACCGGGACAGGGACGAACACCGGGGAGCTGTTTTTT.

This chain uses TRBV19 with TRBJ2-7, with 8 bases identical to TRBD1. CDR3 length: 15 amino acids. V lost 2 bases and J lost 2; bases outside the gene matches: 5. The germline V gene has CDR1 LNHDA and CDR2 SQIVND (reference sequence). The CDR3 nucleotides read TGTGCCAGTAGTATACGCACAGGGGGACCCTACGAGCAGTACTTC. Residues: CASSIRTGGPYEQYF.

Comment on this clone: At the DNA level, this CDR3 is encoded by other sequences in the same sample as well. The rearrangement joins TRBV6-5 to TRBJ1-2, with TRBD1 identical over 9 bases. Losses at the gene ends were 4 bases for V and 4 bases for J; bases not matched to a gene: 4. Germline V gene data show CDR1 as MNHEY and CDR2 as SVGAGI. There are 14 residues in the CDR3. CDR3: CASSWDREIYGYTF. The CDR3 DNA reads as TGTGCCAGCAGTTGGGACAGGGAAATCTATGGCTACACCTTC.

The chain uses TRBV9 and TRBJ1-2; D is perhaps TRBD1 (5 bases). Trimming removed 4 bases at V and 8 bases at J, with 24 bases between. There are 16 residues in the CDR3. The germline V gene encodes CDR1 SGDLS and CDR2 YYNGEE. The CDR3 sequence: CASSPGGAGMIRGYTF. Here the CDR3 DNA reads TGTGCCAGCAGCCCCGGAGGGGCAGGGATGATTAGGGGCTACACCTTC.

The chain couples TRBV7-6 to TRBJ2-2; D remains ambiguous. Germline CDR1 reads SGHVS; CDR2 reads FNYEAQ. Trimming took off 5 bases at V and 4 bases at J, with 5 bases between the two ends. The CDR3 consists of 12 residues. The CDR3 protein is CASSPITGELFF. The DNA for the CDR3 is TGTGCCAGCAGCCCCATCACCGGGGAGCTGTTTTTT.

Comment on this clone: At one of its ends the junction is not consistent with the germline gene, which may arise from a read error. CDR3 region: CASSEFLQGVF. CDR3 DNA: TGTGCCAGCAGTGAATTTCTACAGGGGGTCTTC. The V and J genes are TRBV6-1 and TRBJ2-1, with 8 bases identical to TRBD1. CDR1 is MNHNS, CDR2 SASEGT, per germline. The CDR3 is 11 residues long.

The rearrangement joins TRBV7-9 to TRBJ1-2, with D maybe TRBD1 (6 bases). CDR3 length equals 12 residues. The V gene's germline CDR1 is SEHNR and CDR2 FQNEAQ (reference sequence). The V and J ends lost 5 bases and 10 bases respectively, with 14 bases between them. The CDR3 loop is CASSINRDAYTF. DNA of the CDR3: TGTGCCAGCAGCATAAACAGGGACGCCTACACCTTC.

The chain links TRBV14 to TRBJ2-1; 8 bases line up with TRBD2. V was pared by 2 bases and J by 6 bases, with 15 bases of the junction left unmatched. This CDR3 spans 18 amino acids. CDR1 and CDR2 from the germline V gene are SGHDN and FVKESK. The CDR3 sequence is CASSQLPILAELFNEQFF. In DNA, the CDR3 is TGTGCCAGCAGCCAACTTCCTATACTAGCGGAACTTTTCAATGAGCAGTTCTTC.

This chain joins TRBV6-6 and TRBJ1-4; 9 bases line up with TRBD1. With 6 bases clipped from V and 0 bases from J, the junction kept 5 bases outside the gene matches. CDR1 and CDR2 from the germline V gene are MNHNY and SVGAGI (reference sequence). The CDR3 consists of 16 residues. For the CDR3, the DNA is TGTGCCAGCAGCCGGGGACAGGGCGCAACTAATGAAAAACTGTTTTTT. Translating gives CASSRGQGATNEKLFF.

The CDR3 is CASDLKGSRTDTQYF. CDR3 nucleotide sequence: TGTGCCAGCGACTTGAAGGGGTCCCGCACAGATACGCAGTATTTT. The chain uses TRBV2 and TRBJ2-3, with TRBD1 as a possible D gene (5 bases). The V gene lost 8 bases and the J gene lost 1 base, with 16 bases spanning the gap. The CDR3 covers 15 residues. Germline CDR1 is SNHLY and CDR2 is FYNNEI.

The chain has TRBV2 and TRBJ2-5; 9 bases agree with TRBD1. The CDR3 runs to 14 residues. V shed 5 bases, J shed 3 bases, and the junction held 4 bases outside the gene matches. Germline-derived CDR1 and CDR2 are SNHLY and FYNNEI. DNA for the CDR3: TGTGCCAGCAGTCGGGACAGGGCAGAAGAGACCCAGTACTTC. Its protein is CASSRDRAEETQYF.

The CDR3 DNA is TGCGCCAGCAGCTTGCAGTGGCCCCAAGATACGCAGTATTTT. As protein: CASSLQWPQDTQYF. The rearrangement links TRBV5-1 to TRBJ2-3, with D unresolved. CDR1 SGHRS and CDR2 YFSETQ come from the germline V gene. Trimming shortened V by 1 base and J by 5 bases, and 11 bases separated the two germline ends. The CDR3 is made up of 14 amino acids.

This chain links TRBV5-1 with TRBJ2-5; D perhaps matches TRBD1 (5 bases). The CDR3 runs 17 residues. With 0 bases removed from V and 2 bases from J, the gap between germline ends came to 17 bases. Germline V gives CDR1 SGHRS, CDR2 YFSETQ. CDR3 amino acids: CASSLAWAGPNQETQYF. CDR3 DNA sequence: TGCGCCAGCAGCTTGGCCTGGGCAGGGCCGAATCAAGAGACCCAGTACTTC.

J is TRBJ1-1 and V is TRBV18; 8 bases fit TRBD1. Germline CDR1 and CDR2: KGHSH and LQKENI. J gave up 2 bases and V 4 bases, and 3 bases lay outside the gene matches. There are 14 residues in the CDR3. The CDR3 region has the DNA TGTGCCAGCTCACAGGGACAGGCCAACACTGAAGCTTTCTTT. As protein: CASSQGQANTEAFF.

This clone was observed a few times. This sample also contains other DNA sequences that code for the same CDR3. CDR3 protein: CASSPRTGGYEQYF. The CDR3 DNA reads TGTGCCAGCTCACCTAGGACAGGGGGCTACGAGCAGTACTTC. The V and J genes are TRBV18 and TRBJ2-7; the match to TRBD1 covers 10 bases. CDR1 KGHSH and CDR2 LQKENI come from the germline V gene. V lost 3 bases, J lost 3 bases, and 2 bases stayed unmatched. This CDR3 has 14 residues. Variable domain in full (rest from reference TRBV18 and TRBJ2-7): NAGVMQNPRHLVRRRGQEARLRCSPMKGHSHVYWYRQLPEEGLKFMVYLQKENIIDESGMPKERFSAEFPKEGPSILRIQQVVRGDSAAYFCASSPRTGGYEQYFGPGTRLTVT.

CDR3 nucleotides: TGTGCCAGCTCACAAGCATACTGGGACAGACATAGCAATCAGCCCCAGCATTTT. It translates to CASSQAYWDRHSNQPQHF. The J gene is TRBJ1-5, the V gene TRBV18; 7 nucleotides line up with TRBD1. Germline trimming cut 4 bases from V and 0 bases from J; bases unmatched to any gene: 12. CDR1 is KGHSH and CDR2 is LQKENI in the germline V gene. The CDR3 is made up of 18 amino acids.

The chain is built from TRBV5-1 and TRBJ2-7, with 11 bases identical to TRBD1. V lost 2 bases to trimming and J lost 7 bases; unmatched junction nucleotides: 8. CDR1 and CDR2 (germline): SGHRS, YFSETQ. The CDR3 is 15 residues long. This chain's CDR3 is CASSLGTGGSEEQYF. CDR3 DNA: TGCGCCAGCAGCTTAGGGACAGGGGGTTCGGAGGAGCAGTACTTC.

This chain links TRBV6-1 with TRBJ2-5; 10 bases line up with TRBD1. The CDR3 has 15 amino acids. The trim removed 3 bases at V and 5 bases at J, leaving 6 bases unmatched. CDR1 and CDR2 from the germline V gene are MNHNS and SASEGT. In DNA form, the CDR3 reads TGTGCCAGCAGTGATTCTGACAGGGGGCTGGAGACCCAGTACTTC. It codes for CASSDSDRGLETQYF.

V gene TRBV11-3 combines with J gene TRBJ2-1; D is perhaps TRBD1 (6 bases). The germline V gene encodes CDR1 SGHNT and CDR2 YENEEA. V gave up 0 bases and J gave up 7 bases, with 7 bases separating them. The CDR3 is 13 residues long. The CDR3 loop is CASSLDGQNEQFF. As DNA, the CDR3 is TGTGCCAGCAGCTTAGATGGACAGAATGAGCAGTTCTTC. The complete variable domain, with remaining parts taken from reference TRBV11-3 and TRBJ2-1, reads EAGVVQSPRYKIIEKKQPVAFWCNPISGHNTLYWYLQNLGQGPELLIRYENEEAVDDSQLPKDRFSAERLKGVDSTLKIQPAELGDSAVYLCASSLDGQNEQFFGPGTRLTVL.

This chain links TRBV7-2 with TRBJ2-3; no definite D call. The CDR3 is 15 residues long. V was clipped by 1 base and J by 0 bases, with 8 bases between them. Germline CDR1 SGHTA, CDR2 FQGNSA. The CDR3 loop is CASSLVGASTDTQYF. The DNA for the CDR3 is TGTGCCAGCAGCTTAGTCGGAGCTAGCACAGATACGCAGTATTTT.

The chain couples TRBV5-6 to TRBJ1-2; weak D call: TRBD1 (6 bases). V was pared by 1 base and J by 0 bases, with 10 bases between. The V gene's germline CDR1 is SGHDT and CDR2 YYEEEE. CDR3 length equals 15 residues. The CDR3 coding sequence is TGTGCCAGCAGCTTGACACAGGGATCTAACTATGGCTACACCTTC. This encodes CASSLTQGSNYGYTF.